The T cell receptor beta chain under discussion was sequenced for a study of response to subunit inactivated influenza vaccine. This CDR3 spans 15 amino acids. The V end was cut by 5 bases, the J end by 1 base, with 12 bases between. Germline V gene sequence: CDR1 SQVTM, CDR2 ANQGSEA. TCRdb fed the RT-PCR reads into MiXCR, producing one record per CDR3 protein. The sample records about 780,000 distinct CDR3 sequences, approximately 17% being singletons. This specimen consisted of PBMCs from blood, obtained roughly 5 days after vaccination. This clonotype originated in a man aged 50-60 years who received an inactivated influenza vaccine. The J gene is TRBJ2-6, the V gene TRBV29-1; weak D call: TRBD1 (7 bases). CDR3 in DNA: TGCAGCGTTCAGGAGGGGGCATCTGGGGCCAACGTCCTGACTTTC. This sequence encodes CSVQEGASGANVLTF.